The TCR beta chain described here comes from a study of cytomegalovirus exposure and HLA in healthy donors. Study-wide points: Presence/absence analyses treated sequencing depth as roughly uniform across donors. Productive status was seen about 87% or about 30% of the time for most TCR beta V segments in an earlier analysis.

Use of 60 Vbeta and 13 Jbeta primers characterized the PCR. Here immunoSEQ multiplex PCR was the method, and the copy in TCRdb shows in-frame clones only, minus some. The table lists approximately 100,000 clones, 79% of them singletons. Donors consisted of healthy bone marrow donors. V dropped 0 bases and J dropped 6 bases, with 12 bases sitting between them. The CDR3 has 13 residues. CDR1 GTSNPN and CDR2 SVGIG come from the germline V gene (reference sequence). As concerns this clone: What it recognizes is unknown.

Sequenced input: PBMCs. The V and J genes are TRBV30 and TRBJ2-7, with a possible D match to TRBD2 (6 bases). This receptor was identified in a woman aged 35 to 49 in good health and CMV-seronegative. The CDR3 DNA reads TGTGCCTGGAGTGTATCGGGGGAGTTCGAGCAGTACTTC. This sequence encodes CAWSVSGEFEQYF.